The 8 T cell receptor beta chains listed next were all sequenced from one sample in a study of OX40 agonist ivuxolimab in advanced cancers. Only in-frame clones appear in the TCRdb table, and some are missing; sequencing was by immunoSEQ multiplex PCR. Of about 52,000 clones in the sample, 90% to 95% were seen once. The source material was CD4+ or CD8+ T cells sorted from blood, sampled in a trial of the OX40 agonist ivuxolimab. Source of these receptors: an adult with an advanced solid tumor such as melanoma, head and neck, liver or kidney cancer.

CDR3 nucleotide sequence: TGTGCCAGCAGCTTGGGGGGGGCGAATTCCCCCTGGGAGCAGTACTTC. The encoded protein is CASSLGGANSPWEQYF. The chain couples TRBV5-6 to TRBJ2-7, with D tentatively TRBD1 or TRBD2 (6 bases each). The CDR3 contains 16 residues. The germline V gene has CDR1 SGHDT and CDR2 YYEEEE. V was shortened by 0 bases and J by 7 bases, with 20 bases between the two germline ends.

The chain joins TRBV11-2 to TRBJ1-3; D is ambiguous. V shed 5 bases and J shed 0 bases, with 11 bases lying between them. The germline V gene encodes CDR1 SGHAT and CDR2 FQNNGV. The CDR3 is made up of 15 amino acids. CDR3 in amino acids: CASSPTESSGNTIYF. CDR3 bases: TGTGCCAGCAGCCCGACGGAGAGCTCTGGAAACACCATATATTTT.

This clone was detected a few times. The chain couples TRBV11-1 to TRBJ1-1; 9 bases match TRBD1. V lost 8 bases and J lost 4; bases outside the gene matches: 5. CDR3 length equals 13 residues. Germline CDR1 reads SGHAT; CDR2 reads FQDESV (reference sequence). The CDR3 loop is CASGTGHGTEAFF. The CDR3 DNA reads TGTGCCAGCGGGACAGGGCATGGCACTGAAGCTTTCTTT. The complete variable domain, with remaining parts taken from reference TRBV11-1 and TRBJ1-1, reads EAEVAQSPRYKITEKSQAVAFWCDPISGHATLYWYRQILGQGPELLVQFQDESVVDDSQLPKDRFSAERLKGVDSTLKIQPAELGDSAMYLCASGTGHGTEAFFGQGTRLTVV.

The chain joins TRBV5-1 to TRBJ2-1, with 12 bases that match TRBD2. The trim removed 5 bases at V and 7 bases at J, leaving 4 bases unmatched. The CDR3 length is 14 residues. Looked up from germline, CDR1 is SGHRS and CDR2 is YFSETQ. The CDR3 DNA reads as TGCGCCAGCAGTAAGACTAGCGGGAGTAATGAGCAGTTCTTC. Translating it yields CASSKTSGSNEQFF.

The chain links TRBV28 to TRBJ1-1, with D possibly TRBD1 on 6 matching bases. The CDR3 is made up of 12 amino acids. From germline, CDR1 is MDHEN and CDR2 SYDVKM. The germline V and J ends were trimmed by 7 bases and 1 base, with 7 bases remaining between them. The CDR3 here is CASTGENTEAFF. The CDR3 DNA reads as TGTGCCAGCACAGGGGAGAACACTGAAGCTTTCTTT.

The chain links TRBV7-3 to TRBJ2-7; D ambiguous. The germline V and J ends were trimmed by 2 bases and 2 bases, with 16 bases remaining between them. The CDR3 covers 16 residues. The V gene's germline CDR1 is SGHTA and CDR2 FQGTGA. This CDR3 is CASSLEFSSSPYEQYF. CDR3 nucleotide sequence: TGTGCCAGCAGCTTAGAATTTTCTAGTAGCCCCTACGAGCAGTACTTC.

This clone was detected ten times or more. The rearrangement links TRBV11-2 to TRBJ2-7; no reliable D call. Trimming removed 4 bases at V and 1 base at J, with 20 bases between. The CDR3 is 17 amino acids. CDR1 is SGHAT, CDR2 FQNNGV, per germline. This CDR3 is CASSSPTTASASYEQYF. DNA for the CDR3: TGTGCCAGCAGCTCACCCACGACCGCCTCCGCATCCTACGAGCAGTACTTC.

The rearrangement uses TRBV15 and TRBJ2-7, with D tentatively TRBD1 or TRBD2 (8 bases each). V lost 5 bases, J lost 6 bases, and 17 bases lay in between. The CDR3 totals 14 residues. Looked up from germline, CDR1 is LNHNV and CDR2 is YYDKDF (reference sequence). CDR3 sequence reads: CATSDRGLEGEQYF. DNA for the CDR3: TGTGCCACCAGCGACAGGGGACTAGAGGGCGAGCAGTACTTC.